The source of this T cell receptor beta chain is a study of cytomegalovirus exposure and HLA in healthy donors. The primer mix had 60 Vbeta and 13 Jbeta primers. Sequenced by immunoSEQ multiplex PCR; TCRdb stores in-frame clones only, minus some. The sample has just over 150,000 clones; roughly 80% are singletons. This CDR3 region has 17 residues. V shed 4 bases and J 6 bases; nucleotides not matched to a gene: 13. In the case of this clone: The antigen is undetermined.

Points from the study as a whole: According to a later analysis, most TCR beta chains associated with CMV appeared HLA-restricted. For TCR beta chains, V- and J-gene trimming was later linked to a missense DCLRE1C variant. Analyses of presence/absence relied on an assumption of roughly uniform sequencing depth across donors.

This chain joins TRBV5-3 and TRBJ1-5, with 10 bases that match TRBD1. TRBV5-3 falls under the ORF class, with uncertain function. The sequenced material came from PBMCs. This clonotype originated in a woman between 45 and 65 years old in good health and CMV-seropositive. CDR3 in amino acids: CARSPDPGQGEGQPQHF. The CDR3, as DNA: TGTGCCAGAAGCCCCGACCCTGGACAGGGGGAAGGTCAGCCCCAGCATTTT.